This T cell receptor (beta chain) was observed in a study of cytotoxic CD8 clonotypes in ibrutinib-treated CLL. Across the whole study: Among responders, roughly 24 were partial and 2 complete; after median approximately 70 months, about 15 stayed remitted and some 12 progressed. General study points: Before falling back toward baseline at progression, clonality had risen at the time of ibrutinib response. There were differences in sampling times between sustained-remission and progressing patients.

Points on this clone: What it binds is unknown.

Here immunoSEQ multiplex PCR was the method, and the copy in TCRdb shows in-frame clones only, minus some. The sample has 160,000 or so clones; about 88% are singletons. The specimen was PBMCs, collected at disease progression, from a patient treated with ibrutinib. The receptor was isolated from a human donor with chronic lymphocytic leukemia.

CDR3 DNA: TGTGCCAGCTATGGAAGGGGCGGTGAAAAACTGTTTTTT. It codes for CASYGRGGEKLFF. The V gene is TRBV28, the J gene TRBJ1-4; weak D call: TRBD1 (5 bases). CDR3 length: 13 residues. Trimming removed 8 bases from V and 7 bases from J, with 14 bases in between. Germline V gives CDR1 MDHEN, CDR2 SYDVKM.